Presented here are 13 T cell receptor beta chains from one specimen sequenced in a study of T cell responses to AZD1222 COVID-19 vaccine. Generated by immunoSEQ multiplex PCR, the TCRdb table keeps only in-frame clones and is missing some. The data hold 100,000 to 120,000 clones, with about 87% observed a single time. Here the sequenced sample was peripheral blood, taken 28 days after the second AZD1222 dose. All receptors derive from an adult who received the AZD1222 COVID-19 vaccine.

This chain joins TRBV27 and TRBJ1-2, with D possibly matching TRBD1 (5 bases). This CDR3 contains 13 residues. Trimming removed 7 bases from V and 5 bases from J, with 14 bases in between. Germline CDR1 MNHEY, CDR2 SMNVEV (reference sequence). CDR3 DNA sequence: TGTGCCAGCAAGATTGGGACGGCTTATGGCTACACCTTC. Protein: CASKIGTAYGYTF.

The V gene is TRBV10-3, the J gene TRBJ1-4; maybe TRBD1 (6 bases). Trimming shortened V by 4 bases and J by 6 bases, and 6 bases separated the two germline ends. The CDR3 is made up of 12 amino acids. Germline V CDR1 and CDR2: ENHRY, SYGVKD. The CDR3 bases are TGTGCCATCAGTGGACAGGATGAAAAACTGTTTTTT. It codes for CAISGQDEKLFF.

This chain links TRBV2 with TRBJ1-1, with D hard to call. Germline V gene sequence: CDR1 SNHLY, CDR2 FYNNEI. The V and J ends lost 1 base and 0 bases respectively, with 9 bases between them. The CDR3 spans 15 residues. The CDR3 protein is CASSEGAGLNTEAFF. CDR3 bases: TGTGCCAGCAGTGAAGGGGCAGGTTTGAACACTGAAGCTTTCTTT.

The chain recombines TRBV6-5 with TRBJ2-1, with 10 positions matching TRBD2. The CDR3 runs to 14 residues. Germline-derived CDR1 and CDR2 are MNHEY and SVGAGI. V gave up 6 bases and J gave up 6 bases; unmatched junction bases: 5. CDR3 DNA: TGTGCCAGCAGAAGAGCGGGGGGGATCAATGAGCAGTTCTTC. It encodes CASRRAGGINEQFF.

This clone was observed a few times. The chain links TRBV6-5 to TRBJ2-2; 11 nucleotides align to TRBD1. CDR3 length equals 14 residues. Germline V gene lookup returns CDR1 MNHEY and CDR2 SVGAGI. The CDR3 sequence is CGTGTGGDTGELFF. The DNA for the CDR3 is TGTGGGACCGGGACAGGGGGTGACACCGGGGAGCTGTTTTTT.

This clone was seen only once. CDR3 coding DNA: TGCAGCGTTGAAGCGGGTTCGAATAACTATGGCTACACCTTC. It specifies CSVEAGSNNYGYTF. The V gene is TRBV29-1, the J gene TRBJ1-2; no clear D. This CDR3 has 14 amino acids. CDR1 is SQVTM, CDR2 ANQGSEA, per germline. Trimming left V 1 base short and J 1 base short, with 10 bases between.

The chain joins TRBV28 to TRBJ1-6; 7 nucleotides agree with TRBD1. V dropped 8 bases and J dropped 10; count of bases not matched to a gene: 5. Germline-derived CDR1 and CDR2 are MDHEN and SYDVKM. The CDR3 contains 12 residues. CDR3 DNA: TGTGCCAGCGGGGGACAGCCCTCACCCCTCCACTTT. The encoded protein is CASGGQPSPLHF. The entire variable domain, with the rest obtained from reference TRBV28 and TRBJ1-6, is as follows: DVKVTQSSRYLVKRTGEKVFLECVQDMDHENMFWYRQDPGLGLRLIYFSYDVKMKEKGDIPEGYSVSREKKERFSLILESASTNQTSMYLCASGGQPSPLHFGNGTRLTVT.

The CDR3 bases are TGTGCCAGCAGCGTAGGACAGGGCTTTAATGAAAAACTGTTTTTT. Amino acid sequence: CASSVGQGFNEKLFF. This chain links TRBV9 with TRBJ1-4; 7 bases match TRBD1. V lost 0 bases and J lost 4; bases outside the gene matches: 3. The length of the CDR3 is 15 residues. Germline V gene lookup returns CDR1 SGDLS and CDR2 YYNGEE.

V gene TRBV5-1 combines with J gene TRBJ2-6; D remains ambiguous. Per the germline V gene, CDR1 is SGHRS and CDR2 is YFSETQ. The CDR3 consists of 15 residues. V dropped 4 bases and J dropped 3 bases, with 11 bases sitting between them. CDR3 DNA sequence: TGCGCCAGCAGCCCTGCTACTTTTGGGGCCAACGTCCTGACTTTC. Its translation: CASSPATFGANVLTF.

The rearrangement joins TRBV4-2 to TRBJ1-1; D possibly corresponds to TRBD1 (6 bases). Looked up from germline, CDR1 is LGHNA and CDR2 is YNFKEQ. V lost 3 bases to trimming and J lost 4 bases, with 9 bases between them. CDR3 length: 13 amino acids. The CDR3 DNA is TGTGCCAGCAGCCACAGGGGCGGCACTGAAGCTTTCTTT. It translates to CASSHRGGTEAFF.

J is TRBJ1-1 and V is TRBV18; D remains ambiguous. This CDR3 comprises 13 residues. CDR1 and CDR2 (germline): KGHSH, LQKENI. V gave up 7 bases and J gave up 4 bases, with 13 bases separating them. DNA for the CDR3: TGTGCCAGCTTCCGACCGCCAAGCACTGAAGCTTTCTTT. Translating gives CASFRPPSTEAFF.

This clone was observed a single time. V and J are TRBV7-2 and TRBJ2-7, with D unresolved. This CDR3 contains 13 residues. Trimming stripped 3 bases from V and 6 bases from J, with 12 bases between. Germline V gene lookup returns CDR1 SGHTA and CDR2 FQGNSA. The CDR3 DNA reads as TGTGCCAGCAGCTTCGTGGGTTTTGGCGAGCAGTACTTC. This encodes CASSFVGFGEQYF.

The chain uses TRBV9 and TRBJ1-4, with D unresolved. V lost 0 bases to trimming and J lost 3 bases, with 9 bases between them. Germline V lookup: CDR1 SGDLS, CDR2 YYNGEE. The CDR3 consists of 15 residues. This chain's CDR3 is CASSVAGGSNEKLFF. DNA of the CDR3: TGTGCCAGCAGCGTAGCCGGCGGTTCTAATGAAAAACTGTTTTTT. Full variable domain (missing parts from reference TRBV9 and TRBJ1-4): DSGVTQTPKHLITATGQRVTLRCSPRSGDLSVYWYQQSLDQGLQFLIQYYNGEERAKGNILERFSAQQFPDLHSELNLSSLELGDSALYFCASSVAGGSNEKLFFGSGTQLSVL.